The rows below give T cell receptor beta chains drawn from one sample of a study of T cell repertoires in cytomegalovirus infection. TCRdb re-called the reads with MiXCR, one entry per CDR3 protein. The sample yields about 490,000 distinct CDR3 sequences, 15% to 20% seen once. The specimen sequenced was CD8+ T cells from PBMCs. The receptors here all came from a human donor in good health (CMV status not recorded). Some clones in this sample may be carry-over from other donors' samples. CDR3s include the opening cysteine and the closing phenylalanine or tryptophan. D genes are given only for firm matches. Some rows mark clone size as missing; the rest say once, few, many or name a class of expanded clone.

d_call,clone_size,j_call,v_call,cdr3_nt,cdr3_aa
.,.,TRBJ1-5,TRBV6-1,TGTGCCAGCACACTCGGCTCCTTCAATCAGCCCCAGCATTTT,CASTLGSFNQPQHF
TRBD1,many,TRBJ2-7,TRBV11-2,TGTGCCAGCAGCTTAGCCAGGGGGCGACTATACGAGCAGTACTTC,CASSLARGRLYEQYF
.,many,TRBJ2-1,TRBV28,TGTGCCAGCAGCTCCTCTAGCCCGGACGGAACGTACAATGAGCAGTTCTTC,CASSSSSPDGTYNEQFF
TRBD2,many,TRBJ2-1,TRBV7-9,TGTGCCAGCAGCACAGCCGGGACTAGCGAACACAATGAGCAGTTCTTC,CASSTAGTSEHNEQFF
TRBD1,many,TRBJ1-5,TRBV6-6,TGTGCCAGCAGGTCCAGGGGGCGGCTGGGCAATCAGCCCCAGCATTTT,CASRSRGRLGNQPQHF
TRBD1,many,TRBJ2-7,TRBV7-9,TGTGCCAGCAGTCTCCGGGACAGGGGAACCTACGAGCAGTACTTC,CASSLRDRGTYEQYF
.,few,TRBJ1-1,TRBV12-5,TGTGCTAGTGGTCCTCTCTCCCAGGCTGAAGCTTTCTTT,CASGPLSQAEAFF
TRBD2,many,TRBJ2-1,TRBV7-6,TGTGCCAGCAGCTTAGACCCCCCCGCGGTATTGGCTAGCGGGAGGGGTGAGCAGTTCTTC,CASSLDPPAVLASGRGEQFF
.,few,TRBJ1-2,TRBV10-3,TGTGCCATCAGTGAGGGGAGTGGGGGCTATGGCTACACCTTC,CAISEGSGGYGYTF
.,many,TRBJ1-4,TRBV6-5,TGTGCCAGCAGTTCCGCGGACTACCCGGCTAATGAAAAACTGTTTTTT,CASSSADYPANEKLFF
.,.,TRBJ2-7,TRBV27,TGTGCCAGCAGTTTAAGGGGGAGTGCCTACGAGCAGTACTTC,CASSLRGSAYEQYF
.,.,TRBJ2-5,TRBV7-3,TGTGCCAGCAGCCCGAATCGACTAGAGAAGACCCAGTACTTC,CASSPNRLEKTQYF
TRBD2,.,TRBJ2-1,TRBV4-2,TGTGCCAGCAGCCACCCCGGAAGGCTAGCGGGAACCAATGAGCAGTTCTTC,CASSHPGRLAGTNEQFF
.,few,TRBJ1-1,TRBV10-3,TGTGCCATTAAAGGGAACACTGAAGCTTTCTTT,CAIKGNTEAFF
.,few,TRBJ1-1,TRBV9,TGTGCCAGCAGCGGGGACGGTGAAGCTTTCTTT,CASSGDGEAFF
TRBD1,.,TRBJ2-1,TRBV28,TGTGCCAGCAGTCCCGACAGGGGAAATTCCGGTGAGCAGTTCTTC,CASSPDRGNSGEQFF
TRBD1,few,TRBJ1-1,TRBV7-9,TGTGCCAGCAGCTCTCGGGTAGGGACAGGGGATGGGAAAGTGAACACTGAAGCTTTCTTT,CASSSRVGTGDGKVNTEAFF
.,.,TRBJ1-2,TRBV27,TGTGCCATAAAGCGGGGGGACTATGGCTACACCTTC,CAIKRGDYGYTF
.,.,TRBJ1-2,TRBV4-1,TGCGCCAGCAGCCAAGATCTTCCCGGAGATGGCTACACCTTC,CASSQDLPGDGYTF
.,.,TRBJ1-2,TRBV20-1,TGCAGTGCTGAGCAGGGGAGACGGTTGGACTACACCTTC,CSAEQGRRLDYTF
.,.,TRBJ1-2,TRBV20-1,TGCAGTGCTAGAGATCTGGTTTCCGTTAGTAACTATGGCTACACCTTC,CSARDLVSVSNYGYTF
.,many,TRBJ2-2,TRBV15,TGTGCCACCAGCAGGGCCGGGAACACCGGGGAGCTGTTTTTT,CATSRAGNTGELFF
.,few,TRBJ1-2,TRBV24-1,TGTGCCACCAGTGACAACTCCGAGTGGTTTGGTGGCTACACCTTC,CATSDNSEWFGGYTF
.,many,TRBJ2-7,TRBV11-2,TGTGCCAGCAGCCCCGATGGGAGCCTTTCCTACGAGCAGTACTTC,CASSPDGSLSYEQYF
TRBD2,many,TRBJ2-7,TRBV7-9,TGTGCCAGCAGGGGCCCCCTGCAGACTAGCGGGTCTCCCTACGAGCAGTACTTC,CASRGPLQTSGSPYEQYF
.,many,TRBJ2-2,TRBV7-6,TGTGCCAGCAGCTCCGGACAGTCAAAGGGGACCGGGGAGCTGTTTTTT,CASSSGQSKGTGELFF
.,.,TRBJ2-4,TRBV6-6,TGTGCCAGCATCACCTCACTGCGGTCTGCCAAAAACATTCAGTACTTC,CASITSLRSAKNIQYF
TRBD2,.,TRBJ2-7,TRBV27,TGTGCCAGCAGCCCATCTAGCGGGGGACTTTACTACGAGCAGTACTTC,CASSPSSGGLYYEQYF
.,.,TRBJ1-4,TRBV19,TGTGCCAGTATCCCACCCCAAGGGGAAAAACTGTTTTTT,CASIPPQGEKLFF
TRBD1,.,TRBJ1-2,TRBV6-4,TGTGCCAGCAGTGAGATCTCAGGACAGGCTTATGGCTACACCTTC,CASSEISGQAYGYTF
.,many,TRBJ1-1,TRBV7-9,TGTGCCAGCAGCTTAGGCGCCCCCACGGGAGGAGCTTTCTTT,CASSLGAPTGGAFF
.,many,TRBJ2-3,TRBV7-9,TGTGCCAGCAGCTTAGCTGCAGCAGATACGCAGTATTTT,CASSLAAADTQYF
TRBD2,.,TRBJ2-7,TRBV28,TGTGCCAGCAGCCCGCGAGGGACTAGCGGGAGATACGAGCAGTACTTC,CASSPRGTSGRYEQYF
.,many,TRBJ2-7,TRBV6-1,TGTGCCAGCCGTCGGGCGGAATTCTACGAGCAGTACTTC,CASRRAEFYEQYF
.,many,TRBJ1-2,TRBV12-3/TRBV12-4,TGTGCCAGCAGTTTAGCGCTTAACAGTCCAGGCTATGGCTACACCTTC,CASSLALNSPGYGYTF
.,.,TRBJ2-1,TRBV12-3/TRBV12-4,TGTGCCAGCAGTGCAACGGGTGAGCAGTTCTTC,CASSATGEQFF
TRBD2,.,TRBJ2-1,TRBV6-5,TGTGCCAGCAGTTACCGGCGCGGGAGCAGGGTAGAGCAGTTCTTC,CASSYRRGSRVEQFF
TRBD1,many,TRBJ2-7,TRBV12-5,TGTGCTAGTGGTTCTGACACCGGGACAGCTAACTCCTACGAGCAGTACTTC,CASGSDTGTANSYEQYF
.,few,TRBJ1-3,TRBV9,TGTGCCAGCAGCGTAGACACCTCTGGAAACACCATATATTTT,CASSVDTSGNTIYF
TRBD2,few,TRBJ2-7,TRBV4-1,TGCGCCAGCAGCCAAGAACCAACTAGCGGGGCCTACGAGCAGTACTTC,CASSQEPTSGAYEQYF
TRBD1,many,TRBJ1-5,TRBV27,TGTGCCAGCCGGACAGGGCCTAATAGCAATCAGCCCCAGCATTTT,CASRTGPNSNQPQHF
.,many,TRBJ2-7,TRBV7-9,TGTGCCAGCAGCTACCCTACAAGCTCCTACGAGCAGTACTTC,CASSYPTSSYEQYF
TRBD1,few,TRBJ2-4,TRBV20-1,TGCAGTGCTAGAGATGAGGACAGGGGGGAAAACATTCAGTACTTC,CSARDEDRGENIQYF
.,.,TRBJ2-5,TRBV19,TGTGCCAGTAGTATAGGGCAGGGGGAGACCCAGTACTTC,CASSIGQGETQYF
TRBD2,few,TRBJ2-7,TRBV4-2,TGTGCCAGCAGTCAAAACCAAAGAGGGACTAGCGGGAGGCCCGAGCAGTACTTC,CASSQNQRGTSGRPEQYF